The following is a T cell receptor (beta chain) sequence with its context. Antigen: not known. CDR1 and CDR2 from the germline V gene are LNHDA and SQIVND (reference sequence). V was shortened by 10 bases and J by 3 bases, with 16 bases between the two germline ends. There are 13 residues in the CDR3. The sequencing template was cDNA reverse transcribed from extracted RNA. Clones were sequenced by immunoSEQ multiplex PCR, and TCRdb holds only the in-frame ones, with some missing. The sample has roughly 150,000 clones, 45% to 60% seen once. These data are taken from a study of CD8+ T cells in alopecia areata. Sorting of PBMCs yielded the CD4+ and CD8+ T cells. Findings and limits, study-wide: Lesional tissue from the scalp (especially in alopecia totalis/universalis) showed higher clonality than normal scalp.

The genes are TRBV19 and TRBJ2-7; D not certain. Sequencing input: CD4+ T cells sorted from blood. The sequence derives from a human donor in good health. The DNA for the CDR3 is TGTGCCACTCAGGACGGAGACCACTACGAGCAGTACTTC. Translated: CATQDGDHYEQYF.